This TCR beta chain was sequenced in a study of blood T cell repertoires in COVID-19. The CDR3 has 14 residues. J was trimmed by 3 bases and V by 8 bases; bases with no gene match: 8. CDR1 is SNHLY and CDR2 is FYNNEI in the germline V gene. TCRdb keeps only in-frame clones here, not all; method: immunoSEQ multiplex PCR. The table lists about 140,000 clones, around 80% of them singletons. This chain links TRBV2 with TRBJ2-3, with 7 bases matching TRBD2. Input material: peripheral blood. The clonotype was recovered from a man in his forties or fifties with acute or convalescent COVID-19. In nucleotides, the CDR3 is TGTGCCAGCCATCGGGGGGTCTTGACAGATACGCAGTATTTT. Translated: CASHRGVLTDTQYF.